Shown below are 6 T cell receptor beta chains from a single sample sequenced in a study of memory CD4+ T cells and cytomegalovirus serostatus. The table came from immunoSEQ multiplex PCR; TCRdb's copy has only in-frame clones and leaves some out. The sample has 55,000 or so clones, around four fifths seen once; the top ten hold 2%. Single viable CD3+CD4+CD8-CD45RO+ cells were sorted as the memory CD4+ T cells. Material for sequencing was memory CD4+ T cells from blood. Receptor source: an adult in good health and CMV-seropositive.

This chain connects TRBV7-9 to TRBJ2-4; no clear D gene. Germline CDR1 is SEHNR and CDR2 is FQNEAQ (reference sequence). The CDR3 has 16 amino acids. The V and J ends lost 1 base and 0 bases respectively, with 10 bases between them. The CDR3 DNA is TGTGCCAGCAGCTTAGGTGGGGTCCTAGCCAAAAACATTCAGTACTTC. It encodes CASSLGGVLAKNIQYF.

This clone was detected only once. The chain carries TRBV4-1 and TRBJ1-5; no definite D call. The CDR3 has 15 residues. Between the trimmed V and J ends, which lost 4 bases and 7 bases, there was a span of 17 bases. The germline V gene has CDR1 MGHRA and CDR2 YSYEKL. The CDR3 region is CASSRTAGQGQPQHF. The CDR3 DNA reads as TGCGCCAGCAGCCGCACGGCCGGGCAAGGGCAGCCCCAGCATTTT.

This clone was recorded once. The chain carries TRBV19 and TRBJ1-3; a possible D gene is TRBD1 (6 bases). The germline CDR1 and CDR2 sequences are LNHDA and SQIVND (reference sequence). This CDR3 region has 14 residues. Trimming shortened V by 3 bases and J by 9 bases, and 15 bases separated the two germline ends. The CDR3 reads CASSMGQTSGTIYF. The CDR3 DNA reads TGTGCCAGTAGTATGGGACAAACATCGGGCACCATATATTTT.

This clone has a handful of counts. This chain links TRBV19 with TRBJ2-1; 13 nucleotides agree with TRBD2. The germline gives CDR1 LNHDA, CDR2 SQIVND (reference sequence). Germline trimming cut 3 bases from V and 9 bases from J; bases unmatched to any gene: 2. The length of the CDR3 is 14 residues. The CDR3 spells CASSIGLAGAEQFF. In DNA form, the CDR3 reads TGTGCCAGTAGTATTGGACTAGCGGGGGCTGAGCAGTTCTTC. Combining the CDR3 with reference TRBV19 and TRBJ2-1 gives the whole variable domain DGGITQSPKYLFRKEGQNVTLSCEQNLNHDAMYWYRQDPGQGLRLIYYSQIVNDFQKGDIAEGYSVSREKKESFPLTVTSAQKNPTAFYLCASSIGLAGAEQFFGPGTRLTVL.

The V call is TRBV14, the J call TRBJ1-2; no clear D. The CDR3 length is 13 residues. The V and J ends lost 2 bases and 6 bases respectively, with 10 bases between them. CDR1 and CDR2 (germline): SGHDN, FVKESK. As DNA, the CDR3 is TGTGCCAGCAGCCAAACTAGGGATCATGGCTACACCTTC. Translation gives CASSQTRDHGYTF.

This clone was picked up one time. J is TRBJ1-1 and V is TRBV11-3, with D hard to call. V was shortened by 4 bases and J by 0 bases, with 9 bases between the two germline ends. CDR3 length: 14 residues. Looked up from germline, CDR1 is SGHNT and CDR2 is YENEEA. CDR3 DNA sequence: TGTGCCAGCAGCTATGAACGGCTGAACACTGAAGCTTTCTTT. Translating it yields CASSYERLNTEAFF.